One and the same sample provided the 6 T cell receptor beta chains below, sequenced in a study of radiotherapy plus CTLA-4 blockade in lung cancer. The method was immunoSEQ multiplex PCR; TCRdb's version includes in-frame clones alone and lacks a portion of them. The sample includes roughly 110,000 clones, approximately 81% of them seen just once. The sample was peripheral blood, taken from a patient treated with radiotherapy plus ipilimumab. Receptors were obtained from a human donor with non-small cell lung cancer that progressed on radiotherapy plus ipilimumab. Some clones in this sample may be carry-over from other donors' samples.

The V gene is TRBV6-4, the J gene TRBJ2-7; 7 nucleotides agree with TRBD1. The CDR3 spans 18 residues. Germline assignment: CDR1 MRHNA and CDR2 SNTAGT. V dropped 1 base and J dropped 0; count of bases not matched to a gene: 12. CDR3 sequence reads: CASSDFRSGTDYSYEQYF. The CDR3 DNA reads TGTGCCAGCAGTGACTTCCGTTCCGGGACAGACTACTCCTACGAGCAGTACTTC.

The V and J genes are TRBV20-1 and TRBJ2-5; D unresolved. Germline CDR1 DFQATT, CDR2 SNEGSKA (reference sequence). The CDR3 is made up of 10 amino acids. Trimming removed 5 bases at V and 3 bases at J, with 4 bases between. The CDR3 reads CSAGKETQYF. The CDR3, as DNA: TGCAGTGCTGGGAAAGAGACCCAGTACTTC.

The V call is TRBV11-2, the J call TRBJ2-1; D is unclear. Germline values: CDR1 SGHAT, CDR2 FQNNGV. This CDR3 region has 15 residues. V lost 5 bases and J 7 bases, leaving 18 bases between the germline ends. The CDR3 loop reads CASSRQARNLNEQFF. In nucleotides, the CDR3 is TGTGCCAGCAGCCGACAAGCCCGAAACCTAAATGAGCAGTTCTTC.

This chain joins TRBV2 and TRBJ1-4, with D unresolved. The germline V gene has CDR1 SNHLY and CDR2 FYNNEI. V was shortened by 6 bases and J by 4 bases, with 12 bases between the two germline ends. This CDR3 is built from 14 residues. As DNA, the CDR3 is TGTGCCAGCAGCCCCCAGTGGGTTAATGAAAAACTGTTTTTT. Amino acid sequence: CASSPQWVNEKLFF.

The gene calls are TRBV6-6 and TRBJ2-7; D uncertain. This CDR3 is 11 amino acids long. The germline V gene has CDR1 MNHNY and CDR2 SVGAGI (reference sequence). Trimming shortened V by 6 bases and J by 5 bases, and 8 bases separated the two germline ends. CDR3 sequence reads: CASRKSDEQYF. The CDR3 nucleotides are TGTGCCAGCAGGAAGTCTGACGAGCAGTACTTC.

This clone appeared once. The chain has TRBV9 and TRBJ2-5, with TRBD2 matching 15 bases. Germline values: CDR1 SGDLS, CDR2 YYNGEE. The CDR3 has 18 residues. Trimming removed 3 bases from V and 5 bases from J; junction bases left unmatched: 11. CDR3: CASSAGTSGGYYGETQYF. The CDR3 DNA sequence: TGTGCCAGCAGCGCCGGGACTAGCGGGGGGTACTACGGGGAGACCCAGTACTTC.